This TCR beta chain appears in the sequencing data of a study of early T cells in non-severe SARS-CoV-2 infection. For the study at large: With bulk RNA from unsorted whole blood as input, sequencing yielded unpaired chains.

Study-wide findings and caveats: Sequences matched to VDJdb favored anti-spike CD8 responses, while private and CD4 specificities were missed.

Unique molecular identifiers (one per individual cDNA molecule) were attached. In TCRdb, the 5' RACE reads were re-called with MiXCR into one record per CDR3 protein. The sample lists about 130,000 distinct CDR3 sequences, about 15% occurring once. In the case of this clonotype: The antigen is not known.

This clonotype was sampled from an adult who was a healthcare worker with PCR-confirmed SARS-CoV-2 infection or an uninfected control (not recorded which). Sample: whole blood.

The CDR3: CASSFNPTGAEAFF. CDR3 sequence (DNA): TGTGCCAGCAGTTTTAATCCGACAGGGGCTGAAGCTTTCTTT. V is TRBV12-3 or TRBV12-4 and J is TRBJ1-1, with 8 bases matching TRBD1. V was pared by 3 bases and J by 6 bases, with 6 bases of the junction left unmatched. The CDR3 length is 14 residues.